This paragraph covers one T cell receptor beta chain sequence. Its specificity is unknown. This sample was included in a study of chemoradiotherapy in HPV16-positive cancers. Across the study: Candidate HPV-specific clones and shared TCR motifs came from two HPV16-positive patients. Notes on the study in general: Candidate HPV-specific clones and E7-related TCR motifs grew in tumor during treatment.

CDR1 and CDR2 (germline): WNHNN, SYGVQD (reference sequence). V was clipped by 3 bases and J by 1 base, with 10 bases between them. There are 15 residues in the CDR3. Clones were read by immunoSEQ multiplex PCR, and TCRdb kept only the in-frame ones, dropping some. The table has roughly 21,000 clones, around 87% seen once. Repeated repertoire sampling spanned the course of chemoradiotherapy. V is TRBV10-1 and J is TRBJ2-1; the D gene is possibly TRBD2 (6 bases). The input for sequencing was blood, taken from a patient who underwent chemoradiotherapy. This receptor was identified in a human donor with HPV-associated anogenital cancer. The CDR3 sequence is CASSDMAGSYNEQFF. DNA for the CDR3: TGCGCCAGCAGTGACATGGCGGGATCCTACAATGAGCAGTTCTTC.